Listed here are 5 T cell receptor beta chains from one sample, sequenced in a study of blood T cell repertoires in COVID-19. Only in-frame clones appear in the TCRdb table, and some are missing; sequencing was by immunoSEQ multiplex PCR. This sample has 200,000 to 250,000 clones, with around 88% found just once. Sequences were obtained from peripheral blood. These receptors were obtained from a man aged 80 or over with acute or convalescent COVID-19.

The CDR3 loop is CASSQDLASGATYEQYF. CDR3 DNA sequence: TGCGCCAGCAGCCAAGATTTGGCTAGCGGGGCCACCTACGAGCAGTACTTC. The chain recombines TRBV4-3 with TRBJ2-7; 9 bases line up with TRBD2. Germline CDR1 is LGHNA and CDR2 is YSLEER. The V gene end was trimmed by 0 bases and the J gene end by 2 bases; junction bases not matched to a gene: 8. This CDR3 is built from 17 residues.

The chain couples TRBV9 to TRBJ1-1; 7 bases are a match to TRBD1. This CDR3 is built from 14 residues. The germline gives CDR1 SGDLS, CDR2 YYNGEE. The junction had 3 bases not matched to a gene; V was cut back by 3 bases and J by 1 base. This CDR3 reads CASSGQGRNTEAFF. The CDR3 region has the DNA TGTGCCAGCAGCGGACAGGGTCGGAACACTGAAGCTTTCTTT.

This chain links TRBV18 with TRBJ2-7; maybe TRBD1 (6 bases). Germline CDR1 is KGHSH and CDR2 is LQKENI. The CDR3 loop spans 13 amino acids. Trimming cost V 5 bases and J 2 bases, with 10 bases left between them. For the CDR3, the DNA is TGTGCCAGCTCAGCAGGGGCCACCTACGAGCAGTACTTC. This sequence encodes CASSAGATYEQYF. The whole variable domain, remainder taken from reference TRBV18 and TRBJ2-7, is NAGVMQNPRHLVRRRGQEARLRCSPMKGHSHVYWYRQLPEEGLKFMVYLQKENIIDESGMPKERFSAEFPKEGPSILRIQQVVRGDSAAYFCASSAGATYEQYFGPGTRLTVT.

V and J are TRBV7-2 and TRBJ1-4; D gene unclear. The germline CDR1 and CDR2 sequences are SGHTA and FQGNSA. Deletions cut 1 base from V and 8 bases from J, with 8 bases between. The CDR3 covers 13 residues. CDR3: CASSLDPGEKLFF. The CDR3 coding sequence is TGTGCCAGCAGCTTAGATCCGGGAGAAAAACTGTTTTTT.

The chain employs TRBV5-1 and TRBJ1-6; D unclear. V was cut by 9 bases and J by 13 bases, with 23 bases left in between. There are 14 residues in the CDR3. The germline CDR1 and CDR2 sequences are SGHRS and YFSETQ. The DNA for the CDR3 is TGCGCCACCACAACGGAGCCCGGTCCATGGCCCCTCCACTTT. Translating it yields CATTTEPGPWPLHF.